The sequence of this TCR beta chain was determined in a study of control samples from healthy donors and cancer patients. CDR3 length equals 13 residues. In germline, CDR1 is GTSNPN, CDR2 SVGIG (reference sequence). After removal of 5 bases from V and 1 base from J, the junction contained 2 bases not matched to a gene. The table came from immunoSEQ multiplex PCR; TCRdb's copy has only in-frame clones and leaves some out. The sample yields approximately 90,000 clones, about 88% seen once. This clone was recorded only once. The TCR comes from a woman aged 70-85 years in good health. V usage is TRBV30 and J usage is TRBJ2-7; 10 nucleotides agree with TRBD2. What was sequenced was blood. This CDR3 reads CAWSSGRSYEQYF. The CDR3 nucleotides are TGTGCCTGGTCTAGCGGGAGATCCTACGAGCAGTACTTC.